The 15 T cell receptor beta chains in this list originate from one sample, sequenced in a study of cytomegalovirus exposure and HLA in healthy donors. Both 60 Vbeta primers and 13 Jbeta primers went into the PCR. The data were produced by immunoSEQ multiplex PCR, yet TCRdb's version contains in-frame clones alone and is incomplete. The sample holds roughly 150,000 clones; approximately 80% are singletons and the top ten take around 15%. Input material: PBMCs. Source of these receptors: a woman aged 40 to 55 in good health and CMV-seronegative.

The chain employs TRBV19 and TRBJ2-1; maybe TRBD1 (6 bases). The germline V and J ends were trimmed by 2 bases and 7 bases, with 12 bases remaining between them. This CDR3 has 14 residues. The germline gives CDR1 LNHDA, CDR2 SQIVND (reference sequence). The CDR3 DNA reads as TGTGCCAGTAGTATATCGGCAGGGGCAAATGAGCAGTTCTTC. This translates into CASSISAGANEQFF.

This clone was counted a single time. The chain has TRBV19 and TRBJ1-6; possibly TRBD1 for D (5 bases). V was shortened by 7 bases and J by 8 bases, with 18 bases between the two germline ends. The CDR3 runs to 15 residues. Per the germline V gene, CDR1 is LNHDA and CDR2 is SQIVND (reference sequence). The CDR3 region is CASNPTASSDSPLHF. For the CDR3, the DNA is TGTGCCAGTAATCCGACAGCAAGTTCCGATTCACCCCTCCACTTT.

V usage is TRBV4-2 and J usage is TRBJ2-2; 8 nucleotides align to TRBD2. Germline CDR1 LGHNA, CDR2 YNFKEQ. Losses at the gene ends were 0 bases for V and 5 bases for J; bases not matched to a gene: 5. The CDR3 length is 16 residues. The CDR3 bases are TGTGCCAGCAGCCAAGAAGGAATAGCGGGGACCGGGGAGCTGTTTTTT. Its translation: CASSQEGIAGTGELFF.

The rearrangement uses TRBV28 and TRBJ1-1; possibly TRBD1 for D (5 bases). The germline gives CDR1 MDHEN, CDR2 SYDVKM. The CDR3 is 17 residues long. V lost 2 bases to trimming and J lost 2 bases, with 18 bases between them. The CDR3 here is CASSLTTRDSRNTEAFF. The DNA for the CDR3 is TGTGCCAGCAGTTTAACAACCCGGGACTCTCGAAACACTGAAGCTTTCTTT.

The gene calls are TRBV9 and TRBJ2-2, with TRBD1 identical over 7 bases. CDR3 length: 16 residues. J was trimmed by 6 bases and V by 0 bases; bases with no gene match: 8. The germline V gene has CDR1 SGDLS and CDR2 YYNGEE. This CDR3 is CASSVVDTGEAGELFF. The CDR3 DNA sequence: TGTGCCAGCAGCGTAGTAGATACAGGGGAAGCCGGGGAGCTGTTTTTT.

This clone showed up just a few times. This sequence joins TRBV19 and TRBJ2-1, with 11 nucleotides matching TRBD2. The germline CDR1 and CDR2 sequences are LNHDA and SQIVND (reference sequence). V shed 5 bases and J 0 bases; nucleotides not matched to a gene: 6. The CDR3 is 17 residues long. CDR3 DNA: TGTGCCAGTAGTCAGGCTAGCGGGGGGAGCTCCTACAATGAGCAGTTCTTC. Protein: CASSQASGGSSYNEQFF.

This sequence joins TRBV6-5 and TRBJ1-2; 9 bases align to TRBD1. Germline V CDR1 and CDR2: MNHEY, SVGAGI. The J segment lost 4 bases and the V segment lost 5 bases, leaving 5 bases of the junction unmatched. This CDR3 is built from 14 residues. The DNA of the CDR3 is TGTGCCAGCAGTGGAGGGACAGGGTTCTATGGCTACACCTTC. As protein: CASSGGTGFYGYTF.

The genes are TRBV7-9 and TRBJ2-2; D not certain. The V gene's germline CDR1 is SEHNR and CDR2 FQNEAQ (reference sequence). Trimming cost V 3 bases and J 2 bases, with 4 bases left between them. This CDR3 is 13 amino acids long. The CDR3 DNA is TGTGCCAGCAGCTTCCCAAACACCGGGGAGCTGTTTTTT. Translating it yields CASSFPNTGELFF. The full variable domain, in which reference TRBV7-9 and TRBJ2-2 provide the parts outside the CDR3, is DTGVSQNPRHKITKRGQNVTFRCDPISEHNRLYWYRQTLGQGPEFLTYFQNEAQLEKSRLLSDRFSAERPKGSFSTLEIQRTEQGDSAMYLCASSFPNTGELFFGEGSRLTVL.

This clone was observed once. The V gene is TRBV5-8, the J gene TRBJ2-2; possible D gene TRBD2, 5 bases. V lost 8 bases and J 2 bases, leaving 16 bases between the germline ends. The V gene's germline CDR1 is SGHTS and CDR2 YDEGEE. The CDR3 totals 15 residues. The CDR3 sequence: CASERGVGNTGELFF. Here the CDR3 DNA reads TGTGCCAGTGAACGGGGAGTAGGAAACACCGGGGAGCTGTTTTTT.

The rearrangement links TRBV5-1 to TRBJ2-7; 7 bases fit TRBD2. Germline V CDR1 and CDR2: SGHRS, YFSETQ. The CDR3 extends over 13 amino acids. The junction had 2 bases not matched to a gene; V was cut back by 4 bases and J by 1 base. The CDR3 here is CASSRGDSYEQYF. In DNA, the CDR3 is TGCGCCAGCAGCCGGGGGGATTCCTACGAGCAGTACTTC.

J is TRBJ1-6 and V is TRBV5-1; D is unresolved. The germline CDR1 and CDR2 sequences are SGHRS and YFSETQ. V was trimmed by 0 bases and J by 3 bases, leaving 7 bases between them. The CDR3 has 15 residues. The CDR3 DNA reads as TGCGCCAGCAGCTTGGGAGAGGTCTATAATTCACCCCTCCACTTT. Its translation: CASSLGEVYNSPLHF.

The V gene is TRBV6-1, the J gene TRBJ1-3; 7 positions agree with TRBD1. Germline values: CDR1 MNHNS, CDR2 SASEGT. CDR3 length equals 16 residues. With V trimmed by 0 bases and J by 3 bases, 5 bases remained unmatched. Here the CDR3 reads CASSEAPTGSGNTIYF. Written as DNA, the CDR3 is TGTGCCAGCAGTGAAGCCCCGACAGGGAGTGGAAACACCATATATTTT.

V usage is TRBV7-8 and J usage is TRBJ2-4; the D gene is possibly TRBD2 (6 bases). In germline, CDR1 is SGHVS, CDR2 FQNEAQ. Deletions cut 4 bases from V and 0 bases from J, with 10 bases between. The CDR3 extends over 15 amino acids. CDR3 region: CASSSGVGAKNIQYF. Written as DNA, the CDR3 is TGTGCCAGCAGCTCGGGGGTTGGAGCCAAAAACATTCAGTACTTC.

The chain recombines TRBV11-3 with TRBJ2-3; 7 nucleotides align to TRBD2. Looked up from germline, CDR1 is SGHNT and CDR2 is YENEEA. V was pared by 4 bases and J by 6 bases, with 7 bases of the junction left unmatched. CDR3 length: 14 residues. The CDR3, as DNA: TGTGCCAGCAGCTCCCGGGGTAGCGGGGATACGCAGTATTTT. Its protein is CASSSRGSGDTQYF.

The V and J genes are TRBV6-5 and TRBJ1-2; D is unresolved. CDR3 length equals 15 residues. Germline CDR1 MNHEY, CDR2 SVGAGI. V lost 0 bases to trimming and J lost 4 bases, with 12 bases between them. The CDR3 here is CASSYSFGDSYGYTF. The CDR3 DNA sequence: TGTGCCAGCAGTTACTCTTTCGGGGATAGCTATGGCTACACCTTC.